This record looks at one TCR beta chain sequence and its context. 13 Jbeta primers and 60 Vbeta primers were used for the PCR. This table comes from immunoSEQ multiplex PCR, and its TCRdb copy is limited to in-frame clones, with some not included. Among some 140,000 clones listed, over 70% were seen once. This specimen comes from a study of cytomegalovirus exposure and HLA in healthy donors. Germline V gives CDR1 SGHTA, CDR2 FQGTGA. Deletions cut 2 bases from V and 6 bases from J, with 13 bases between. The length of the CDR3 is 14 residues. Input material: PBMCs. The TCR sequence derives from a man younger than 30 in good health and CMV-seronegative. V and J are TRBV7-3 and TRBJ1-2; no definite D call. CDR3 in DNA: TGTGCCAGCAGCTTATACGGTCCGGGTGATGGCTACACCTTC. Translated, it gives CASSLYGPGDGYTF.